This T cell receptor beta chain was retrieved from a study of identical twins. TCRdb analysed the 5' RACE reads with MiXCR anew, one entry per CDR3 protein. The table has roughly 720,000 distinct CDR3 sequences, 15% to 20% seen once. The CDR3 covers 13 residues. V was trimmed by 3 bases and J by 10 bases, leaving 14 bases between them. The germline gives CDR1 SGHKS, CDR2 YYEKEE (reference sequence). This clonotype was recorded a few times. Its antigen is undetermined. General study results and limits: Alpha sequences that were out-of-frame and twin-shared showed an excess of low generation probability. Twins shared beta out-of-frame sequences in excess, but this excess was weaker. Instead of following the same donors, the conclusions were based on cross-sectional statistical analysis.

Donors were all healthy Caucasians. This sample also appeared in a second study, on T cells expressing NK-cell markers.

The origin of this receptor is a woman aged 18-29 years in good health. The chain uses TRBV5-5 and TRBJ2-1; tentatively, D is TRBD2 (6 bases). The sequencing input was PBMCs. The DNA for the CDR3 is TGTGCCAGCAGCTCAGGAGGGCCAGCAGAGCAGTTCTTC. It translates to CASSSGGPAEQFF.